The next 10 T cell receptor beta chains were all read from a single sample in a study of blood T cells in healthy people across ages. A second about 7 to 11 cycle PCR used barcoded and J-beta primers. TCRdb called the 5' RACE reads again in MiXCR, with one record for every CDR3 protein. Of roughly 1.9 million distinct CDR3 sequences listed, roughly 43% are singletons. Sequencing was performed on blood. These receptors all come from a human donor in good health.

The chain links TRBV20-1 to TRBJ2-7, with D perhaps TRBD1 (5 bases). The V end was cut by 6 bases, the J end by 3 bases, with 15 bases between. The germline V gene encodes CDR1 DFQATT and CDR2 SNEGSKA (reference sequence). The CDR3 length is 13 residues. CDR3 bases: TGCAGTGCCGTGGGGCTAGAAAACTACGAGCAGTACTTC. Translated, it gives CSAVGLENYEQYF.

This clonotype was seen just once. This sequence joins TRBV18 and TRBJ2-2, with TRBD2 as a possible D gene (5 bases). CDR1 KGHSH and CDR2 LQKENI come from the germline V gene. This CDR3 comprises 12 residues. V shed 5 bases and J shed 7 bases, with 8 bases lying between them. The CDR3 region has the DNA TGTGCCAGCTCAGAGCGGAGCGGGGAGCTGTTTTTT. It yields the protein CASSERSGELFF.

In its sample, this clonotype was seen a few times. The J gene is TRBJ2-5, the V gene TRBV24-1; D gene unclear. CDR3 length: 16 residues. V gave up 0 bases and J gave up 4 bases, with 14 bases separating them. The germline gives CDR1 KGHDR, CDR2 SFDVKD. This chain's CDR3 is CATSDLCALKGETQYF. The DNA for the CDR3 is TGTGCCACCAGTGATTTGTGTGCCCTAAAGGGAGAGACCCAGTACTTC.

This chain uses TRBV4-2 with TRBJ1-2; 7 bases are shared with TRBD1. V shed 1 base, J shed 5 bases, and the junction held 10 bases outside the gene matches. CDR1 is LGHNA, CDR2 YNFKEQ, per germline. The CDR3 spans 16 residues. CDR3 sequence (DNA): TGTGCCAGCAGCCAAGTCGGACAGGCGGGAGCTTATGGCTACACCTTC. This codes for CASSQVGQAGAYGYTF.

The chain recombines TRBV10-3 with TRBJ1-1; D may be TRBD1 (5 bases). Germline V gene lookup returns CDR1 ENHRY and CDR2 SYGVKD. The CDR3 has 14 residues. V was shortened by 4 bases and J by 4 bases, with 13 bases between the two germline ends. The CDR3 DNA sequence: TGTGCCATCAGTGCACAGAGGGGAGTCACTGAAGCTTTCTTT. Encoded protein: CAISAQRGVTEAFF.

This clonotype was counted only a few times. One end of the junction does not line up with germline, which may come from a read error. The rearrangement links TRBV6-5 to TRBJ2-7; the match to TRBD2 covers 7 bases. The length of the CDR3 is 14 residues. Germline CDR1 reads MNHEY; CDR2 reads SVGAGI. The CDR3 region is CARSYGSGGYEQYF. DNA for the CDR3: TGTGCCCGCAGTTACGGTTCGGGGGGATACGAGCAGTACTTC.

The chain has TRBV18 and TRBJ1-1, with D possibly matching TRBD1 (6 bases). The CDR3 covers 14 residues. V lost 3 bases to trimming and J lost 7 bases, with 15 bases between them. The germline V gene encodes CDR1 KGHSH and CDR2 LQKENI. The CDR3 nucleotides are TGTGCCAGCTCACCCCGGACAGAAGTTAGTGAAGCTTTCTTT. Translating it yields CASSPRTEVSEAFF.

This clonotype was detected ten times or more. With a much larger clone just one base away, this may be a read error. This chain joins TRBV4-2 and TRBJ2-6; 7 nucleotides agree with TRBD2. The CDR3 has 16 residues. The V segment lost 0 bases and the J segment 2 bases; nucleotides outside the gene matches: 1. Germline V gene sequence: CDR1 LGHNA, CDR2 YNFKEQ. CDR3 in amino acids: CASSQEGGAGANVLTF. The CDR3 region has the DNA TGTGCCAGCAGCCAAGAGGGGGGGGCTGGGGCCAACGTCCTGACTTTC.

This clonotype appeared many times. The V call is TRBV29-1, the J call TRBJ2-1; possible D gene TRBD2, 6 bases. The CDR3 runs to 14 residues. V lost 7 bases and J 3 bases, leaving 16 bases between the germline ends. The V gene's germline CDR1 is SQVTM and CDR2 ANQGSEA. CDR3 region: CSAARGADYNEQFF. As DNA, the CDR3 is TGCAGCGCCGCCCGCGGGGCTGACTACAATGAGCAGTTCTTC.

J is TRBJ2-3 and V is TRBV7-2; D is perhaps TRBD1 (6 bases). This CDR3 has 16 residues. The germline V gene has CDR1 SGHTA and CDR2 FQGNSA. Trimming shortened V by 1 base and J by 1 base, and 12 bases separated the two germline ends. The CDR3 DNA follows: TGTGCCAGCAGCTTAGTTGGGGGCGTCGGCACAGATACGCAGTATTTT. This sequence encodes CASSLVGGVGTDTQYF.